The rows below give T cell receptor beta chains drawn from one sample of a study of PD-1 blockade in mismatch repair-deficient tumors. The assay was immunoSEQ multiplex PCR, and TCRdb's table has in-frame clones only and misses some. The sample lists around 100,000 clones; more than 60% were seen once. The sample in question was peripheral blood, obtained about 13 months after starting pembrolizumab. These receptors were collected from an adult with mismatch repair-deficient cancer. Both conserved end residues are part of each CDR3. Fields, in order: CDR3 length, V gene, J gene, CDR3 protein.

>18|TRBV7-2|TRBJ2-2
CASSSLASGRAVFGELFF
>14|TRBV5-6|TRBJ1-2
CASSLVSGNYGYTF
>14|TRBV27|TRBJ2-3
CASSTRGSWNTQYF
>14|TRBV7-9|TRBJ1-6
CASSLLQGGSPLHF
>15|TRBV6-5|TRBJ1-2
CASSTLGGGIYGYTF
>15|TRBV4-3|TRBJ2-7
CASSQDLTDPYEQYF
>14|TRBV9|TRBJ2-1
CASSVGTSVNEQFF
>12|TRBV29-1|TRBJ2-7
CSVGADSYEQYF
>10|TRBV6-6|TRBJ1-1
CASSYTEAFF
>12|TRBV13|TRBJ2-5
CVSSLGDETQYF
>14|TRBV2|TRBJ2-2
CASSEENFTGELFF
>15|TRBV5-6|TRBJ2-1
CASSLMAGLYNEQFF
>15|TRBV29-1|TRBJ2-1
CSVEDPGLAGNEQFF
>13|TRBV10-2|TRBJ2-3
CASRAGGTDTQYF
>17|TRBV30|TRBJ2-2
CAWSVGGGTGFTGELFF
>16|TRBV12-5|TRBJ2-2
CASGQTSGTNTGELFF
>16|TRBV4-2|TRBJ2-5
CASSQGLAGGVETQYF
>13|TRBV7-9|TRBJ1-1
CASASGANTEAFF
>15|TRBV4-2|TRBJ2-7
CASSQVAPRTGEQYF
>14|TRBV4-2|TRBJ1-1
CASSRGQGGTEAFF
>18|TRBV14|TRBJ2-5
CASSHLPGGATRQETQYF
>12|TRBV30|TRBJ1-1
CAWIVGGTEAFF
>14|TRBV29-1|TRBJ2-4
CSIASGRAKNIQYF
>19|TRBV4-3|TRBJ2-7
CASSQAFFRGGTRSYEQYF
>15|TRBV30|TRBJ2-1
CAWSRGGRAGNEQFF
>14|TRBV6-1|TRBJ2-1
CASSEGDYYNEQFF
>13|TRBV6-4|TRBJ2-1
CASSDGRVNEQFF
>15|TRBV7-6|TRBJ2-7
CASSATWTGMNEQYF
>15|TRBV27|TRBJ2-2
CASSLFGTNTGELFF
>16|TRBV5-4|TRBJ2-7
CASSRTGGGIPYEQYF
>15|TRBV18|TRBJ1-4
CASTTKQVLNEKLFF
>15|TRBV7-9|TRBJ2-7
CASSLAQGGAYEQYF
>13|TRBV18|TRBJ2-1
CASSPSGRAEQFF
>16|TRBV4-2|TRBJ1-1
CASSQPGQGAQTEAFF
>13|TRBV19|TRBJ2-7
CASSTGGSYEQYF
>14|TRBV30|TRBJ1-3
CAWAEGASGNTIYF
>14|TRBV7-8|TRBJ1-1
CASSKGQLSTEAFF
>13|TRBV18|TRBJ2-3
CASSESGSDTQYF
>14|TRBV5-6|TRBJ2-5
CASSSAGGPETQYF
>15|TRBV15|TRBJ1-4
CATSSDRGLGEKLFF
>14|TRBV29-1|TRBJ2-1
CSVAGGSSYNEQFF
>15|TRBV19|TRBJ2-1
CATLPGGSSYNEQFF
>13|TRBV6-6|TRBJ1-2
CASSLGVNYGYTF
>15|TRBV11-3|TRBJ2-3
CASSIRLAGGDTQYF
>12|TRBV7-9|TRBJ2-7
CASSPTVYEQYF
>17|TRBV7-8|TRBJ2-2
CASRRRPQGPSTGELFF
>10|TRBV25-1|TRBJ1-2
CATFLVGYTF
>15|TRBV15|TRBJ1-1
CATSRDIAGNTEAFF
>15|TRBV5-1|TRBJ2-7
CASSFDPGQGYEQYF
>15|TRBV11-2|TRBJ2-3
CASSPAVSHTDTQYF
>10|TRBV14|TRBJ1-1
CASSRREAFF
>13|TRBV13|TRBJ2-3
CASSSEQGDTQYF
>15|TRBV4-1|TRBJ2-2
CASSQDPGGAGELFF
>14|TRBV9|TRBJ2-1
CASSEGRFYNEQFF